One sample yielded the 27 T cell receptor beta chains listed below, sequenced in a study of OX40 agonist ivuxolimab in advanced cancers. Produced via immunoSEQ multiplex PCR; TCRdb's table is partial and in-frame only. The sample has roughly 80,000 clones, around 86% seen once; the top ten hold under 2.5%. The sample here was CD4+ or CD8+ T cells sorted from blood, taken in a trial of the OX40 agonist ivuxolimab. The receptors come from an adult with an advanced solid tumor such as melanoma, head and neck, liver or kidney cancer.

V is TRBV18 and J is TRBJ2-7; D is possibly TRBD2 (6 bases). With 1 base removed from V and 3 bases from J, the gap between germline ends came to 19 bases. The CDR3 contains 17 residues. Germline loops: CDR1 KGHSH, CDR2 LQKENI. DNA of the CDR3: TGTGCCAGCTCACCACAGGCCCACAGCGGGTCTCTCTACGAGCAGTACTTC. Translating it yields CASSPQAHSGSLYEQYF.

The chain couples TRBV11-3 to TRBJ2-3; TRBD2 agrees at 11 bases. Trimming at V came to 1 base and at J to 2 bases, leaving 8 bases not matched to a gene. CDR1 is SGHNT and CDR2 is YENEEA in the germline V gene. The CDR3 covers 18 residues. The CDR3 protein is CASSLAASGGLLTDTQYF. Written as DNA, the CDR3 is TGTGCCAGCAGCTTAGCGGCTAGCGGGGGGCTACTCACAGATACGCAGTATTTT.

As concerns this clone: The sample carries other DNA sequences with the same CDR3. The chain combines TRBV27 with TRBJ1-2, with unresolved D. CDR3 length: 14 residues. Trimming removed 9 bases at V and 8 bases at J, with 22 bases between. The germline CDR1 and CDR2 sequences are MNHEY and SMNVEV (reference sequence). CDR3 in amino acids: CASGTGGLGSGYTF. DNA of the CDR3: TGTGCCAGTGGTACCGGAGGGTTGGGAAGCGGCTACACCTTC.

The chain combines TRBV5-6 with TRBJ2-1, with 10 positions matching TRBD1. The V and J ends lost 4 bases and 7 bases, in that order; junction bases with no gene match: 8. The CDR3 covers 15 residues. Germline assignment: CDR1 SGHDT and CDR2 YYEEEE. The CDR3 here is CASSRGQGKLNEQFF. The CDR3 DNA reads TGTGCCAGCAGCCGGGGACAGGGGAAGTTGAATGAGCAGTTCTTC.

The rearrangement uses TRBV4-2 and TRBJ1-4; TRBD1 agrees at 7 bases. The CDR3 sequence is 15 residues long. The V segment lost 1 base and the J segment 5 bases; nucleotides outside the gene matches: 4. Germline CDR1 and CDR2: LGHNA and YNFKEQ. This chain's CDR3 is CASSQGGQRNEKLFF. The DNA for the CDR3 is TGTGCCAGCAGCCAAGGGGGACAGCGCAATGAAAAACTGTTTTTT.

This sequence joins TRBV5-1 and TRBJ2-1; possible D gene TRBD1, 6 bases. CDR1 SGHRS and CDR2 YFSETQ come from the germline V gene. The CDR3 is 13 residues long. V lost 5 bases, J lost 3 bases, and 9 bases lay in between. CDR3 nucleotides: TGCGCCAGCAGTCGAGGGGGCTACAATGAGCAGTTCTTC. Protein: CASSRGGYNEQFF.

This clone was counted a single time. The rearrangement uses TRBV27 and TRBJ2-7, with D hard to call. The CDR3 loop spans 13 amino acids. The germline V and J ends were trimmed by 2 bases and 6 bases, with 11 bases remaining between them. CDR1 MNHEY and CDR2 SMNVEV come from the germline V gene (reference sequence). CDR3 sequence reads: CASSLLSLGEQYF. For the CDR3, the DNA is TGTGCCAGCAGTTTACTCTCCTTGGGCGAGCAGTACTTC.

This clone was seen a few times. This chain connects TRBV29-1 to TRBJ2-5; D might be TRBD1 (7 bases). V was trimmed by 6 bases and J by 1 base, leaving 12 bases between them. The CDR3 length is 13 residues. Germline assignment: CDR1 SQVTM and CDR2 ANQGSEA. For the CDR3, the DNA is TGCAGCGTGCCGGGGGACAGCCAAGAGACCCAGTACTTC. Translation gives CSVPGDSQETQYF.

This chain connects TRBV10-1 to TRBJ2-5; D may be TRBD2 (5 bases). Looked up from germline, CDR1 is WNHNN and CDR2 is SYGVQD (reference sequence). V was trimmed by 7 bases and J by 5 bases, leaving 14 bases between them. CDR3 length: 13 residues. The CDR3 DNA is TGCGCCAGCAATCCGGGAATCGGGGAGACCCAGTACTTC. As protein: CASNPGIGETQYF.

The chain is built from TRBV2 and TRBJ2-5, with D possibly TRBD1 on 5 matching bases. This CDR3 has 15 amino acids. Germline V CDR1 and CDR2: SNHLY, FYNNEI. Trimming left V 8 bases short and J 3 bases short, with 19 bases between. The CDR3 DNA sequence: TGTGCCAGCGGGCGACCCCTGGGGCAAAAAGAGACCCAGTACTTC. The encoded protein is CASGRPLGQKETQYF.

The chain has TRBV28 and TRBJ2-1; D remains unclear. Germline V gives CDR1 MDHEN, CDR2 SYDVKM. Trimming cost V 5 bases and J 4 bases, with 12 bases left between them. CDR3 length equals 14 residues. The CDR3 sequence is CASSPRWIYNEQFF. Written as DNA, the CDR3 is TGTGCCAGCAGTCCACGGTGGATTTACAATGAGCAGTTCTTC.

This chain links TRBV7-2 with TRBJ2-3, with D unclear. In germline, CDR1 is SGHTA, CDR2 FQGNSA. This CDR3 region has 14 residues. V gave up 1 base and J gave up 4 bases, with 9 bases separating them. CDR3 in DNA: TGTGCCAGCAGCTTAGTGGCAGTGCCAGATACGCAGTATTTT. Amino acids: CASSLVAVPDTQYF. The full variable domain, rest sourced from reference TRBV7-2 and TRBJ2-3, is GAGVSQSPSNKVTEKGKDVELRCDPISGHTALYWYRQSLGQGLEFLIYFQGNSAPDKSGLPSDRFSAERTGGSVSTLTIQRTQQEDSAVYLCASSLVAVPDTQYFGPGTRLTVL.

Only a few counts were recorded for this clone. V and J are TRBV13 and TRBJ2-3, with 10 bases matching TRBD1. Germline lookup yields CDR1 PRHDT and CDR2 FYEKMQ (reference sequence). V shed 6 bases, J shed 5 bases, and the junction held 8 bases outside the gene matches. There are 15 residues in the CDR3. CDR3 nucleotide sequence: TGTGCCAGCAGTGACAGGGGGCGGGAGAAAGATACGCAGTATTTT. Its protein is CASSDRGREKDTQYF. Using reference TRBV13 and TRBJ2-3 for the parts outside the CDR3, the full variable domain is AAGVIQSPRHLIKEKRETATLKCYPIPRHDTVYWYQQGPGQDPQFLISFYEKMQSDKGSIPDRFSAQQFSDYHSELNMSSLELGDSALYFCASSDRGREKDTQYFGPGTRLTVL.

There are a few counts of this clone. The chain links TRBV30 to TRBJ2-2; D may be TRBD2 (6 bases). CDR1 is GTSNPN and CDR2 is SVGIG in the germline V gene (reference sequence). Between the trimmed V and J ends, which lost 1 base and 6 bases, there was a span of 9 bases. The CDR3 is 13 residues long. The CDR3 sequence is CAWSAREAGELFF. The DNA of the CDR3 is TGTGCCTGGAGTGCCAGGGAGGCCGGGGAGCTGTTTTTT.

The gene calls are TRBV28 and TRBJ1-2, with 8 nucleotides matching TRBD1. Looked up from germline, CDR1 is MDHEN and CDR2 is SYDVKM. With V trimmed by 6 bases and J by 2 bases, 8 bases remained unmatched. This CDR3 has 15 residues. The CDR3 nucleotides read TGTGCCAGCAGGTTGGACAGGGTGGTCAACTATGGCTACACCTTC. Protein product: CASRLDRVVNYGYTF.

The sample holds a few counts of this clone. This sample also contains other DNA sequences that code for the same CDR3. The rearrangement links TRBV5-1 to TRBJ1-3, with a tentative D call TRBD1 (6 bases). CDR1 and CDR2 (germline): SGHRS, YFSETQ. V dropped 0 bases and J dropped 0 bases, with 10 bases sitting between them. The CDR3 is made up of 16 amino acids. CDR3 coding DNA: TGCGCCAGCAGCTTGGCGGGGGCCATCTCTGGAAACACCATATATTTT. Its translation is CASSLAGAISGNTIYF.

The chain uses TRBV7-8 and TRBJ1-1; weak D call: TRBD1 (5 bases). CDR3 length equals 13 residues. Trimming removed 5 bases at V and 8 bases at J, with 15 bases between. The germline CDR1 and CDR2 sequences are SGHVS and FQNEAQ. CDR3 loop: CASSLGLGGEAFF. In nucleotides, the CDR3 is TGTGCCAGCAGCCTAGGGCTCGGGGGGGAAGCTTTCTTT.

With respect to this clone: Other DNA sequences in the same sample also yield this CDR3. Here the CDR3 reads CASSFVSQTNYGYTF. CDR3 nucleotide sequence: TGTGCCAGCAGCTTTGTCAGCCAAACTAACTATGGCTACACCTTC. The J gene is TRBJ1-2, the V gene TRBV7-2; D unresolved. Trimming cost V 3 bases and J 0 bases, with 11 bases left between them. The CDR3 sequence is 15 residues long. Germline V lookup: CDR1 SGHTA, CDR2 FQGNSA. The full variable domain, in which reference TRBV7-2 and TRBJ1-2 provide the parts outside the CDR3, is GAGVSQSPSNKVTEKGKDVELRCDPISGHTALYWYRQSLGQGLEFLIYFQGNSAPDKSGLPSDRFSAERTGGSVSTLTIQRTQQEDSAVYLCASSFVSQTNYGYTFGSGTRLTVV.

This chain uses TRBV6-1 with TRBJ2-7, with D tentatively TRBD2 (7 bases). The CDR3 length is 14 residues. Germline V gives CDR1 MNHNS, CDR2 SASEGT. V lost 0 bases and J 5 bases, leaving 11 bases between the germline ends. The CDR3 region has the DNA TGTGCCAGCAGTGAAGCGGGGGGGCGGGACGAGCAGTACTTC. Translation gives CASSEAGGRDEQYF.

The rearrangement links TRBV4-2 to TRBJ1-2; D call uncertain. This CDR3 is 15 amino acids long. Germline-derived CDR1 and CDR2 are LGHNA and YNFKEQ. The V end lost 2 bases, the J end lost 4 bases, and 14 bases lay between the germline ends. The CDR3 coding sequence is TGTGCCAGCAGCCAATCAAACTCTGGCGGCTATGGCTACACCTTC. Amino acid sequence: CASSQSNSGGYGYTF.

This rearrangement joins TRBV15 to TRBJ1-5, with TRBD1 matching 8 bases. V shed 6 bases, J shed 2 bases, and the junction held 3 bases outside the gene matches. Germline CDR1 and CDR2: LNHNV and YYDKDF (reference sequence). This CDR3 is built from 14 residues. The CDR3 reads CATSPGQGNQPQHF. CDR3 sequence (DNA): TGTGCCACCAGTCCGGGACAGGGCAATCAGCCCCAGCATTTT. The full variable domain, its missing parts supplied by reference TRBV15 and TRBJ1-5, is DAMVIQNPRYQVTQFGKPVTLSCSQTLNHNVMYWYQQKSSQAPKLLFHYYDKDFNNEADTPDNFQSRRPNTSFCFLDIRSPGLGDTAMYLCATSPGQGNQPQHFGDGTRLSIL.

The V gene is TRBV6-4, the J gene TRBJ1-5; weak D call: TRBD1 (6 bases). CDR1 MRHNA and CDR2 SNTAGT come from the germline V gene. V lost 3 bases and J 6 bases, leaving 9 bases between the germline ends. CDR3 length: 13 amino acids. For the CDR3, the DNA is TGTGCCAGCAGTGAGGGGGCAGGTCAGCCCCAGCATTTT. This encodes CASSEGAGQPQHF.

The J gene is TRBJ1-2, the V gene TRBV5-6, with D possibly TRBD1 on 6 matching bases. V gave up 0 bases and J gave up 2 bases, with 11 bases separating them. The CDR3 covers 15 residues. Germline V gene data show CDR1 as SGHDT and CDR2 as YYEEEE. This CDR3 is CASSLVGALNYGYTF. The CDR3 region has the DNA TGTGCCAGCAGCTTGGTGGGGGCCCTGAACTATGGCTACACCTTC.

V usage is TRBV5-8 and J usage is TRBJ1-5; no clear D gene. This CDR3 region has 12 residues. Germline lookup yields CDR1 SGHTS and CDR2 YDEGEE. V dropped 3 bases and J dropped 7 bases, with 8 bases sitting between them. In DNA form, the CDR3 reads TGTGCCAGCAGCTATAGTTGGCAGCCCCAGCATTTT. Its translation: CASSYSWQPQHF.

V gene TRBV10-3 combines with J gene TRBJ2-1; 12 bases map to TRBD1. CDR3 size: 13 residues. The junction had 5 bases not matched to a gene; V was cut back by 9 bases and J by 8 bases. Per germline, CDR1 ENHRY and CDR2 SYGVKD. The CDR3 DNA follows: TGTGCCATGGGGGACAGGGGGCTTGATGAGCAGTTCTTC. Protein product: CAMGDRGLDEQFF.

This sequence joins TRBV5-1 and TRBJ2-5; a possible D gene is TRBD1 (6 bases). Near its end, the DNA agrees better with TRBJ2-7, so the J call may be wrong. The germline V gene encodes CDR1 SGHRS and CDR2 YFSETQ. The CDR3 consists of 14 residues. The CDR3 reads CASSLGQASYEQYF. Written as DNA, the CDR3 is TGCGCCAGCAGCTTGGGACAGGCCTCCTACGAGCAGTACTTC.

A few counts support this clone. The V and J genes are TRBV6-1 and TRBJ2-3, with 8 bases matching TRBD1. The CDR3 covers 15 residues. In germline, CDR1 is MNHNS, CDR2 SASEGT. The V gene end was trimmed by 5 bases and the J gene end by 2 bases; junction bases not matched to a gene: 6. The CDR3 sequence is CASSPQDRDTDTQYF. The CDR3 DNA reads as TGTGCCAGCAGTCCACAGGACAGGGACACAGATACGCAGTATTTT.